This T cell receptor beta chain was sequenced in a study of cytomegalovirus exposure and HLA in healthy donors. It was with 60 Vbeta and 13 Jbeta primers that the PCR ran. Sequencing used immunoSEQ multiplex PCR; TCRdb keeps in-frame clones, though not all of them. This table holds around 200,000 clones. Germline CDR1 is SGHAT and CDR2 is FQNNGV. The V gene end was trimmed by 2 bases and the J gene end by 5 bases; junction bases not matched to a gene: 4. The CDR3 runs 14 residues. Sampled while nominally healthy, donors likely had unrecorded immune exposures. This sequence originates from a woman in her twenties or thirties in good health and CMV-seropositive. The specimen sequenced was PBMCs. The chain has TRBV11-2 and TRBJ2-7; TRBD2 matches 9 bases. The CDR3 reads CASSLLLAGNEQYF. The CDR3 DNA reads TGTGCCAGCAGCTTACTTCTAGCGGGAAACGAGCAGTACTTC.